This is a list of T cell receptor beta chains from one sample in a study of blood T cell repertoires in COVID-19. Generated by immunoSEQ multiplex PCR, the TCRdb table keeps only in-frame clones and is missing some. The data hold 87,000 or so clones, with roughly 87% observed a single time. Sequencing was carried out using peripheral blood. The receptors stem from a woman over 75 with acute or convalescent COVID-19. Each CDR3 is given with its conserved first and last residue. The order of the fields is V gene, clone size, D gene, J gene, CDR3 DNA, CDR3 protein. The D gene is left open where the match is weak. Size values are once, few and many counts, or a class for expanded clones, and some rows have none.

V gene: TRBV27
clone size: .
D gene: TRBD1
J gene: TRBJ1-2
CDR3 DNA: TGTGCCAGCAGTTCCAATGGACAGGGCCACTATGGCTACACCTTC
CDR3 protein: CASSSNGQGHYGYTF

V gene: TRBV19
clone size: .
D gene: TRBD1
J gene: TRBJ2-2
CDR3 DNA: TGTGCCAGTACCGGGACAGCGAACACCGGGGAGCTGTTTTTT
CDR3 protein: CASTGTANTGELFF

V gene: TRBV11-1
clone size: few
D gene: .
J gene: TRBJ1-2
CDR3 DNA: TGTGCCAGCAGCTTTCCATCCCGGAGGGGCTACACCTTC
CDR3 protein: CASSFPSRRGYTF

V gene: TRBV2
clone size: .
D gene: TRBD1
J gene: TRBJ2-5
CDR3 DNA: TGTGCCAGCGGGTGGGACAGGCAACAAGGGACCCAGTACTTC
CDR3 protein: CASGWDRQQGTQYF

V gene: TRBV5-1
clone size: .
D gene: .
J gene: TRBJ2-5
CDR3 DNA: TGCGCCAGCAGCTTGGCTGGCTCTCGTCGGGTAGAGACCCAGTACTTC
CDR3 protein: CASSLAGSRRVETQYF

V gene: TRBV5-1
clone size: .
D gene: .
J gene: TRBJ2-1
CDR3 DNA: TGCGCCAGCAGCCCTGAGTTCCAATTCGCCGACAATGAGCAGTTCTTC
CDR3 protein: CASSPEFQFADNEQFF

V gene: TRBV10-1
clone size: .
D gene: TRBD2
J gene: TRBJ2-1
CDR3 DNA: TGCGCCAGCAGTGGGACTAGCGGGAGGGCCTATAATGAGCAGTTCTTC
CDR3 protein: CASSGTSGRAYNEQFF

V gene: TRBV9
clone size: .
D gene: .
J gene: TRBJ2-2
CDR3 DNA: TGTGCCAGCAGCGTGGAGGTCGGGGAGCTGTTTTTT
CDR3 protein: CASSVEVGELFF

V gene: TRBV6-1
clone size: .
D gene: TRBD1
J gene: TRBJ2-7
CDR3 DNA: TGTGCCAGCAGTGAAGCCACAGGGGTCGAGCAGTACTTC
CDR3 protein: CASSEATGVEQYF

V gene: TRBV3-1/TRBV3-2
clone size: .
D gene: TRBD2
J gene: TRBJ2-3
CDR3 DNA: TGTGCCAGCAGCCAATCACGGAGAGCGGGAGGGACCACAGATACGCAGTATTTT
CDR3 protein: CASSQSRRAGGTTDTQYF

V gene: TRBV6-5
clone size: once
D gene: .
J gene: TRBJ2-2
CDR3 DNA: TGTGCCAGCAGTAGGACAGCGAACACCGGGGAGCTGTTTTTT
CDR3 protein: CASSRTANTGELFF

V gene: TRBV18
clone size: .
D gene: .
J gene: TRBJ1-1
CDR3 DNA: TGTGCCAGCTCAGGGTCACAGTCCAACACTGAAGCTTTCTTT
CDR3 protein: CASSGSQSNTEAFF

V gene: TRBV5-4
clone size: .
D gene: TRBD2
J gene: TRBJ2-5
CDR3 DNA: TGTGCCAGCAGCTTGGGACTAGCGGGAGGGCCGAGTCAAGAGACCCAGTACTTC
CDR3 protein: CASSLGLAGGPSQETQYF

V gene: TRBV6-5
clone size: .
D gene: TRBD1
J gene: TRBJ2-1
CDR3 DNA: TGTGCCAGCAGTTATATAAGGGACAGATACAATGAGCAGTTCTTC
CDR3 protein: CASSYIRDRYNEQFF

V gene: TRBV7-2
clone size: .
D gene: .
J gene: TRBJ1-2
CDR3 DNA: TGTGCCACCCAAATCGGGGGAGGCGGCTACACCTTC
CDR3 protein: CATQIGGGGYTF

V gene: TRBV7-9
clone size: .
D gene: TRBD1
J gene: TRBJ1-2
CDR3 DNA: TGTGCCAGCAGCGCCTCATCAGGGGGCTATGGCTACACCTTC
CDR3 protein: CASSASSGGYGYTF

V gene: TRBV19
clone size: .
D gene: TRBD2
J gene: TRBJ2-1
CDR3 DNA: TGTGCCAGTACACGACTAGCGGGAACAACTTGGGAGCAGTTCTTC
CDR3 protein: CASTRLAGTTWEQFF

V gene: TRBV30
clone size: .
D gene: .
J gene: TRBJ2-7
CDR3 DNA: TGTGCCTGGAGTGTACAGGGACGGAGATACGAGCAGTACTTC
CDR3 protein: CAWSVQGRRYEQYF

V gene: TRBV6-5
clone size: .
D gene: TRBD2
J gene: TRBJ2-1
CDR3 DNA: TGTGCCAGCAGTTCTAGACTAGCGGAAGGGTACAATGAGCAGTTCTTC
CDR3 protein: CASSSRLAEGYNEQFF

V gene: TRBV19
clone size: .
D gene: .
J gene: TRBJ2-5
CDR3 DNA: TGTGCCAGTAGTATTGGTGCAGCGTACCAAGAGACCCAGTACTTC
CDR3 protein: CASSIGAAYQETQYF

V gene: TRBV14
clone size: .
D gene: .
J gene: TRBJ2-5
CDR3 DNA: TGTGCCAGCAGCCAAGCTTCACAGGTCCAAGAGACCCAGTACTTC
CDR3 protein: CASSQASQVQETQYF

V gene: TRBV7-2
clone size: .
D gene: .
J gene: TRBJ1-1
CDR3 DNA: TGTGCCAGCAGCTTGGATGGGCAGGTTAACACTGAAGCTTTCTTT
CDR3 protein: CASSLDGQVNTEAFF

V gene: TRBV10-1
clone size: .
D gene: TRBD1
J gene: TRBJ2-3
CDR3 DNA: TGCGCCAGCAGTGAGTCTACAGGGGGCTCAGATACGCAGTATTTT
CDR3 protein: CASSESTGGSDTQYF

V gene: TRBV3-1/TRBV3-2
clone size: .
D gene: TRBD1
J gene: TRBJ2-7
CDR3 DNA: TGTGCCAGCAGTCGACAGGGCTTTTCGAGCTACGAGCAGTACTTC
CDR3 protein: CASSRQGFSSYEQYF

V gene: TRBV11-1
clone size: .
D gene: .
J gene: TRBJ2-5
CDR3 DNA: TGTGCCAGCAGCCAAACAGGGGAGACCCAGTACTTC
CDR3 protein: CASSQTGETQYF

V gene: TRBV28
clone size: .
D gene: .
J gene: TRBJ1-5
CDR3 DNA: TGTGCCAGCAGTCTCCTGGGTAGGGGTTATCAGCCCCAGCATTTT
CDR3 protein: CASSLLGRGYQPQHF

V gene: TRBV7-8
clone size: .
D gene: TRBD1
J gene: TRBJ2-7
CDR3 DNA: TGTGCCAGCAGCCTTGGACAGGGGCTCCACGAGCAGTACTTC
CDR3 protein: CASSLGQGLHEQYF

V gene: TRBV7-7
clone size: .
D gene: TRBD2
J gene: TRBJ2-1
CDR3 DNA: TGTGCTAGCAGCTTAGAGGGGACTAGCGGGAGTGGCAATGAGCAGTTCTTC
CDR3 protein: CASSLEGTSGSGNEQFF

V gene: TRBV5-1
clone size: .
D gene: TRBD1
J gene: TRBJ1-4
CDR3 DNA: TGCGCCAGCAGCTTGGATGGACAGGGAACTAATGAAAAACTGTTTTTT
CDR3 protein: CASSLDGQGTNEKLFF

V gene: TRBV19
clone size: .
D gene: TRBD2
J gene: TRBJ2-5
CDR3 DNA: TGTGCCAGTAGTAAGCGGACTAGCCGATCGGGGGGGACCCAGTACTTC
CDR3 protein: CASSKRTSRSGGTQYF

V gene: TRBV7-2
clone size: .
D gene: TRBD2
J gene: TRBJ2-2
CDR3 DNA: TGTGCCAGCAGCTCCGGGACTACGAGGACCGGGGAGCTGTTTTTT
CDR3 protein: CASSSGTTRTGELFF

V gene: TRBV30
clone size: once
D gene: .
J gene: TRBJ1-2
CDR3 DNA: TGTGCCTGGGAGAGACCCGGACAGTCCGCTGGCTACACCTTC
CDR3 protein: CAWERPGQSAGYTF

V gene: TRBV20-1
clone size: once
D gene: .
J gene: TRBJ2-1
CDR3 DNA: TGCAGTGCTAGTGTTCACGTCCAGTACAATGAGCAGTTCTTC
CDR3 protein: CSASVHVQYNEQFF

V gene: TRBV10-2
clone size: once
D gene: TRBD1
J gene: TRBJ1-5
CDR3 DNA: TGCGCCAGCAGCGGGACAGGGGTTAGCAATCAGCCCCAGCATTTT
CDR3 protein: CASSGTGVSNQPQHF

V gene: TRBV10-3
clone size: .
D gene: .
J gene: TRBJ1-3
CDR3 DNA: TGTGCCATCAGGACGGACACTGGAAACACCATATATTTT
CDR3 protein: CAIRTDTGNTIYF

V gene: TRBV3-1/TRBV3-2
clone size: .
D gene: TRBD1
J gene: TRBJ1-2
CDR3 DNA: TGTGCCAGCAGCCACCCAGGGACAGGCCCTGGCTACACCTTC
CDR3 protein: CASSHPGTGPGYTF

V gene: TRBV7-6
clone size: .
D gene: .
J gene: TRBJ1-6
CDR3 DNA: TGTGCCAGCAGCTTACTTGGACAGTTTAATTCACCCCTCCACTTT
CDR3 protein: CASSLLGQFNSPLHF